The 8 T cell receptor beta chains in this list originate from one sample, sequenced in a study of blood T cell repertoires in COVID-19. Sequencing used immunoSEQ multiplex PCR; TCRdb keeps in-frame clones, though not all of them. The sample has 300,000 to 400,000 clones; around 84% are singletons. Input material: PBMCs or T cells enriched from blood (not recorded which). These receptor sequences come from a woman in her 30s who had been exposed to COVID-19.

This chain uses TRBV7-9 with TRBJ1-2; no reliable D call. Germline lookup yields CDR1 SEHNR and CDR2 FQNEAQ (reference sequence). V was clipped by 7 bases and J by 1 base, with 7 bases between them. This CDR3 comprises 12 residues. The CDR3, as DNA: TGTGCCAGCACTGGAGATAACTATGGCTACACCTTC. Protein product: CASTGDNYGYTF.

V and J are TRBV12-3 or TRBV12-4 and TRBJ1-2; perhaps TRBD1 as D (5 bases). CDR3 length: 12 residues. Trimming pared 11 bases from V and 8 bases from J, leaving 18 bases between. CDR3 in DNA: TGTGCCGTACCTAAGAGGGGAGGGGGCTACACCTTC. Amino acid sequence: CAVPKRGGGYTF.

The table lists this clone with a count of one. The J gene is TRBJ2-7, the V gene TRBV7-2; tentatively, D is TRBD2 (5 bases). Trimming took 2 bases from V and 12 from J, leaving 20 bases between them. CDR1 is SGHTA and CDR2 is FQGNSA in the germline V gene. This CDR3 spans 14 amino acids. In nucleotides, the CDR3 is TGTGCCAGCAGCTTAATGAGCGGTTCGGCGGCCGTGTACTTC. Encoded protein: CASSLMSGSAAVYF.

This clone was observed a single time. The chain employs TRBV19 and TRBJ2-4; tentatively, D is TRBD2 (6 bases). The CDR3 spans 14 residues. Germline CDR1 and CDR2: LNHDA and SQIVND (reference sequence). The germline V and J ends were trimmed by 7 bases and 8 bases, with 18 bases remaining between them. CDR3 sequence reads: CASTPPGWEDIQYF. Here the CDR3 DNA reads TGTGCCAGTACTCCCCCCGGGTGGGAGGACATTCAGTACTTC.

V is TRBV7-3 and J is TRBJ1-2; TRBD1 is a possible D gene (6 bases). Deletions cut 2 bases from V and 8 bases from J, with 12 bases between. The CDR3 runs to 13 residues. Germline CDR1 is SGHTA and CDR2 is FQGTGA. The CDR3 DNA is TGTGCCAGCAGCTTACGGGCAGGGGAAGGCTACACCTTC. This translates into CASSLRAGEGYTF.

This clone was counted at least ten times. CDR3 region: CASSYGTGGADTQYF. The CDR3 coding sequence is TGTGCCAGCAGTTACGGGACAGGGGGCGCAGATACGCAGTATTTT. The genes are TRBV6-5 and TRBJ2-3, with 12 bases that match TRBD1. Germline trimming cut 2 bases from V and 4 bases from J; bases unmatched to any gene: 1. The CDR3 loop spans 15 amino acids. Looked up from germline, CDR1 is MNHEY and CDR2 is SVGAGI.

The chain has TRBV15 and TRBJ2-3; possibly TRBD1 for D (5 bases). V lost 0 bases, J lost 2 bases, and 6 bases lay in between. Germline V CDR1 and CDR2: LNHNV, YYDKDF (reference sequence). The CDR3 length is 14 residues. The CDR3 sequence: CATSRDRVTDTQYF. The CDR3 nucleotides are TGTGCCACCAGCAGAGACAGGGTCACAGATACGCAGTATTTT.

The CDR3 DNA is TGCGCCAGCAGCCAGGGACTAGCGGGGGGTGAGCAGTTCTTC. Translation gives CASSQGLAGGEQFF. The chain joins TRBV5-1 to TRBJ2-1; TRBD2 matches 15 bases. Germline V gives CDR1 SGHRS, CDR2 YFSETQ. After removal of 4 bases from V and 9 bases from J, the junction contained 2 bases not matched to a gene. The CDR3 totals 14 residues.